These 18 T cell receptor beta chains originate from one sample sequenced in a study of blood T cell repertoires in COVID-19 (dated by TCRdb to about 2020). Library preparation employed the immunoSEQ multiplex PCR assay. In TCRdb, the immuneACCESS table is reduced to in-frame sequences with V and J assigned. These tables do not hold every clone; where another copy was compared, an unresolved V gene accounts for under half, and the others remain unexplained. The sample profile shows roughly 220,000 clones; roughly four fifths of them were found once. The ten biggest clones cover roughly 8% of the sample. The material sequenced was peripheral blood. The receptors come from an elderly woman with COVID-19, enrolled during active disease.

The chain carries TRBV29-1 and TRBJ1-3; 7 bases match TRBD1. Per the germline V gene, CDR1 is SQVTM and CDR2 is ANQGSEA. The CDR3 covers 13 residues. V shed 6 bases and J 5 bases; nucleotides not matched to a gene: 7. In DNA, the CDR3 is TGCAGCGTAATGGGACAGTCACGAAACACCATATATTTT. It specifies CSVMGQSRNTIYF.

This chain uses TRBV5-4 with TRBJ2-2; 8 bases match TRBD2. CDR1 is SGHNT, CDR2 YYREEE, per germline (reference sequence). V gave up 4 bases and J gave up 4 bases; unmatched junction bases: 15. The CDR3 totals 18 residues. Here the CDR3 DNA reads TGTGCCAGCAGCAGCCCACGCCGCGGGACTAGTCCCACCGGGGAGCTGTTTTTT. Translating gives CASSSPRRGTSPTGELFF.

The genes are TRBV12-5 and TRBJ2-7; 8 bases line up with TRBD1. CDR3 length: 15 residues. Germline trimming cut 6 bases from V and 1 base from J; bases unmatched to any gene: 8. Germline lookup yields CDR1 LGHNT and CDR2 FRNRAP. CDR3 bases: TGTGCTAGTGGCTCGGACAGGGAGAAGTCCTACGAGCAGTACTTC. Translated, it gives CASGSDREKSYEQYF.

The V call is TRBV7-9, the J call TRBJ1-2, with unresolved D. The germline CDR1 and CDR2 sequences are SEHNR and FQNEAQ (reference sequence). The V gene lost 8 bases and the J gene lost 2 bases, with 12 bases spanning the gap. The CDR3 loop spans 13 amino acids. CDR3 residues: CASEGSLNYGYTF. For the CDR3, the DNA is TGTGCCAGCGAGGGCAGTCTCAACTATGGCTACACCTTC. Looking up the rest from reference TRBV7-9 and TRBJ1-2 gives the full variable domain: DTGVSQNPRHKITKRGQNVTFRCDPISEHNRLYWYRQTLGQGPEFLTYFQNEAQLEKSRLLSDRFSAERPKGSFSTLEIQRTEQGDSAMYLCASEGSLNYGYTFGSGTRLTVV.

CDR3 DNA: TGTGCCAGCAGCTCTCAGGGGGGTGGAAACACCATATATTTT. This sequence encodes CASSSQGGGNTIYF. This sequence joins TRBV5-4 and TRBJ1-3; TRBD1 aligns across 7 bases. Germline V gene sequence: CDR1 SGHNT, CDR2 YYREEE (reference sequence). The trim removed 3 bases at V and 3 bases at J, leaving 3 bases unmatched. This CDR3 has 14 amino acids. The variable domain in full, with the rest retrieved from reference TRBV5-4 and TRBJ1-3, is ETGVTQSPTHLIKTRGQQVTLRCSSQSGHNTVSWYQQALGQGPQFIFQYYREEENGRGNFPPRFSGLQFPNYSSELNVNALELDDSALYLCASSSQGGGNTIYFGEGSWLTVV.

The gene calls are TRBV5-4 and TRBJ2-1; D is possibly TRBD1 (5 bases). The CDR3 sequence is 11 residues long. V lost 2 bases and J lost 9, with 6 bases in between. The germline V gene has CDR1 SGHNT and CDR2 YYREEE (reference sequence). This chain's CDR3 is CASSFDSEQFF. The CDR3 DNA sequence: TGTGCCAGCAGCTTTGACAGTGAGCAGTTCTTC.

V usage is TRBV29-1 and J usage is TRBJ1-1; 11 positions agree with TRBD1. The CDR3 runs 12 residues. Germline trimming cut 6 bases from V and 4 bases from J; bases unmatched to any gene: 1. The V gene's germline CDR1 is SQVTM and CDR2 ANQGSEA. For the CDR3, the DNA is TGCAGCGTCGGGACAGGGGGCACTGAAGCTTTCTTT. Translated, it gives CSVGTGGTEAFF. Together with reference TRBV29-1 and TRBJ1-1, the CDR3 gives the full variable domain: SAVISQKPSRDICQRGTSLTIQCQVDSQVTMMFWYRQQPGQSLTLIATANQGSEATYESGFVIDKFPISRPNLTFSTLTVSNMSPEDSSIYLCSVGTGGTEAFFGQGTRLTVV.

The V and J genes are TRBV3-1 (or the pseudogene TRBV3-2) and TRBJ2-5; 9 bases match TRBD2. Per germline, CDR1 LGHDT and CDR2 YNNKEL (reference sequence). Trimming took 1 base from V and 5 from J; bases not matched to a gene: 5. The CDR3 totals 15 residues. The DNA for the CDR3 is TGTGCCAGCAGCCAAGTGCGGGGGGGCCGCGAGACCCAGTACTTC. It codes for CASSQVRGGRETQYF.

The CDR3 spells CAISEDRGVYEQYF. CDR3 sequence (DNA): TGTGCCATCAGTGAGGACAGGGGTGTCTACGAGCAGTACTTC. This rearrangement joins TRBV10-3 to TRBJ2-7, with TRBD1 identical over 8 bases. There are 14 residues in the CDR3. V shed 2 bases and J 3 bases; nucleotides not matched to a gene: 3. Germline CDR1 ENHRY, CDR2 SYGVKD.

The chain combines TRBV7-3 with TRBJ1-1, with a possible D match to TRBD1 (6 bases). Between the trimmed V and J ends, which lost 5 bases and 9 bases, there was a span of 16 bases. CDR1 SGHTA and CDR2 FQGTGA come from the germline V gene. CDR3 length: 13 residues. The CDR3 loop reads CASSPTSGEKAFF. As DNA, the CDR3 is TGTGCCAGCAGCCCGACCTCAGGGGAGAAAGCTTTCTTT.

The CDR3, as DNA: TGCAGCGTGGAGGGACGGAACACCGGGGAGCTGTTTTTT. Translating gives CSVEGRNTGELFF. This rearrangement joins TRBV29-1 to TRBJ2-2; D perhaps matches TRBD2 (6 bases). The CDR3 is 13 residues long. V shed 6 bases and J shed 1 base, with 9 bases lying between them. CDR1 is SQVTM, CDR2 ANQGSEA, per germline.

The rearrangement uses TRBV28 and TRBJ1-5; D is uncertain. V lost 4 bases, J lost 7 bases, and 11 bases lay in between. In germline, CDR1 is MDHEN, CDR2 SYDVKM. The CDR3 is 13 residues long. The CDR3 DNA reads TGTGCCAGCAGTTCGCCGGGGAACCAGCCCCAGCATTTT. It translates to CASSSPGNQPQHF.

This clone has only a few counts. This rearrangement joins TRBV6-2 or TRBV6-3 to TRBJ1-5; weak D call: TRBD1 (5 bases). The germline V and J ends were trimmed by 6 bases and 5 bases, with 14 bases remaining between them. Germline values: CDR1 MNHEY, CDR2 SVGEGT. CDR3 length: 14 amino acids. CDR3 sequence: CASSRALGDQPQHF. The CDR3 DNA reads TGTGCCAGCAGCCGGGCCTTAGGGGATCAGCCCCAGCATTTT.

The rearrangement links TRBV13 to TRBJ2-5; TRBD2 might be the D (5 bases). V was pared by 5 bases and J by 4 bases, with 23 bases between. Looked up from germline, CDR1 is PRHDT and CDR2 is FYEKMQ (reference sequence). The CDR3 contains 17 residues. CDR3 residues: CASSPPKGRRGRETQYF. In nucleotides, the CDR3 is TGTGCCAGCAGCCCACCAAAGGGTCGTCGGGGTCGAGAGACCCAGTACTTC.

The chain has TRBV24-1 and TRBJ1-1; no reliable D call. From germline, CDR1 is KGHDR and CDR2 SFDVKD. V was pared by 4 bases and J by 5 bases, with 10 bases between. This CDR3 is 13 amino acids long. The CDR3: CATSDASQTEAFF. CDR3 DNA sequence: TGTGCCACCAGTGACGCGTCACAGACTGAAGCTTTCTTT.

This chain joins TRBV7-3 and TRBJ2-1; 9 positions agree with TRBD2. The CDR3 has 15 residues. Unmatched junction bases numbered 9, after V lost 6 bases and J lost 6 bases. Germline V gene data show CDR1 as SGHTA and CDR2 as FQGTGA. Here the CDR3 DNA reads TGTGCCAGCAGTTCCGGGACTAGCCAGTCCAATGAGCAGTTCTTC. This gives the protein CASSSGTSQSNEQFF.

The gene calls are TRBV30 and TRBJ1-6; 10 nucleotides align to TRBD1. Germline V gene sequence: CDR1 GTSNPN, CDR2 SVGIG (reference sequence). The CDR3 loop spans 15 amino acids. Trimming took 3 bases from V and 4 from J; bases not matched to a gene: 3. CDR3 loop: CAWSGTGVYNSPLHF. CDR3 sequence (DNA): TGTGCCTGGAGCGGGACAGGGGTGTATAATTCACCCCTCCACTTT.

This clone showed up just a few times. This chain links TRBV20-1 with TRBJ1-6, with 7 bases that match TRBD1. Germline CDR1 and CDR2: DFQATT and SNEGSKA (reference sequence). This CDR3 has 16 residues. J was trimmed by 6 bases and V by 3 bases; bases with no gene match: 11. CDR3: CSASPQGVGGNSPLHF. DNA of the CDR3: TGCAGTGCTAGTCCCCAGGGGGTGGGGGGTAATTCACCCCTCCACTTT.